This TCR beta chain derives from a study of CD8+ T cells in alopecia areata. The wider study: A regimen of oral tofacitinib, 5 to 10 mg twice daily, was given to treated patients. Study conclusions and caveats: Administration of tofacitinib significantly diminished scalp clonality and expanded CD8+ clones within the top 100. For baseline CD8+ expansion, any link to response stays uncertain with one nonresponder.

Germline V gives CDR1 PRHDT, CDR2 FYEKMQ (reference sequence). This CDR3 comprises 13 residues. The germline V and J ends were trimmed by 4 bases and 2 bases, with 9 bases remaining between them. Concerning this clone itself: The target antigen is unknown.

Investigators isolated RNA and reverse transcribed it into cDNA to act as the sequencing template. Assay used: immunoSEQ multiplex PCR; TCRdb lists only in-frame clones, some missing. In the table there are 110,000 to 150,000 clones, roughly 50% of which are singletons. Treatment given: oral pan-JAK inhibitor, 5-10 mg twice daily. This TCR was sampled from a human donor with alopecia areata. The V and J genes are TRBV13 and TRBJ2-7; D not certain. Material: CD8+ T cells sorted from blood, obtained at week 4, from a patient treated with tofacitinib. CDR3 nucleotides: TGTGCCAGCAGCTCGGTTAGGGCCTACGAGCAGTACTTC. It specifies CASSSVRAYEQYF. The complete variable domain, with remaining parts taken from reference TRBV13 and TRBJ2-7, reads AAGVIQSPRHLIKEKRETATLKCYPIPRHDTVYWYQQGPGQDPQFLISFYEKMQSDKGSIPDRFSAQQFSDYHSELNMSSLELGDSALYFCASSSVRAYEQYFGPGTRLTVT.